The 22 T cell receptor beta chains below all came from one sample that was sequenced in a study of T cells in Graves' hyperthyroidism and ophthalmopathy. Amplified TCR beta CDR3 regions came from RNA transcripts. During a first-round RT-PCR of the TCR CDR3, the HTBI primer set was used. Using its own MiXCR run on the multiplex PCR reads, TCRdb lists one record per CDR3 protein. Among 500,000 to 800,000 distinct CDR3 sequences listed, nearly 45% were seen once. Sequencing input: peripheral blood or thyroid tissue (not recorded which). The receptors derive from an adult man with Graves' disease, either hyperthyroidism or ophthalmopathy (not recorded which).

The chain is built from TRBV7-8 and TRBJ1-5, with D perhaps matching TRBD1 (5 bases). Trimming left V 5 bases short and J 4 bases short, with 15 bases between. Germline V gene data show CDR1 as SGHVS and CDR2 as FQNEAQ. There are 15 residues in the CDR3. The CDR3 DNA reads TGTGCCAGCAGCCAGGTCGGGGGACGGAATCAGCCCCAGCATTTT. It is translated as CASSQVGGRNQPQHF. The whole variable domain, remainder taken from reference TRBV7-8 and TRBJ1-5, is GAGVSQSPRYKVAKRGQDVALRCDPISGHVSLFWYQQALGQGPEFLTYFQNEAQLDKSGLPSDRFFAERPEGSVSTLKIQRTQQEDSAVYLCASSQVGGRNQPQHFGDGTRLSIL.

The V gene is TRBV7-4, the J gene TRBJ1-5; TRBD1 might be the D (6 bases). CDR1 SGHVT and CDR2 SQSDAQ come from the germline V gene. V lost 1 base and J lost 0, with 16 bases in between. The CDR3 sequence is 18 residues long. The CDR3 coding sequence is TGTGCCAGCAGCTTAGTGGGTGTAGGGACACTTAGCAATCAGCCCCAGCATTTT. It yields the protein CASSLVGVGTLSNQPQHF.

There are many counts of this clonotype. The CDR3 DNA reads as TGTGCCAGCAGCTTTGGACAGGGGGCGAATCCCCAGCATTTT. It is translated as CASSFGQGANPQHF. This rearrangement joins TRBV7-2 to TRBJ1-5; 11 bases are a match to TRBD1. Germline CDR1 reads SGHTA; CDR2 reads FQGNSA. The J segment lost 10 bases and the V segment lost 3 bases, leaving 5 bases of the junction unmatched. The CDR3 length is 14 residues. Variable domain in full (rest from reference TRBV7-2 and TRBJ1-5): GAGVSQSPSNKVTEKGKDVELRCDPISGHTALYWYRQSLGQGLEFLIYFQGNSAPDKSGLPSDRFSAERTGGSVSTLTIQRTQQEDSAVYLCASSFGQGANPQHFGDGTRLSIL.

CDR3: CAWGRGRNTEAFF. DNA of the CDR3: TGTGCCTGGGGCAGGGGAAGGAACACTGAAGCTTTCTTT. V and J are TRBV25-1 and TRBJ1-1, with D tentatively TRBD1 (6 bases). CDR3 length: 13 residues. Trimming stripped 11 bases from V and 1 base from J, with 14 bases between. Looked up from germline, CDR1 is MGHDK and CDR2 is SYGVNS.

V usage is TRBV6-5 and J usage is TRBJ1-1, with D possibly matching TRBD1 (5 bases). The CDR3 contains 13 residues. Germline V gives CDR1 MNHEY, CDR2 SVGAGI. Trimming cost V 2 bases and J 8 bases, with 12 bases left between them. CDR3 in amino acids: CASSYRDDQEAFF. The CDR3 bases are TGTGCCAGCAGTTACCGGGACGATCAAGAAGCTTTCTTT.

The CDR3 coding sequence is TGTGCCAGCAGCTCCCCGCCGGGCTGGACAAATCTTCCCCTCCACTTT. As protein: CASSSPPGWTNLPLHF. J is TRBJ1-6 and V is TRBV7-9; possible D gene TRBD1, 5 bases. With 4 bases removed from V and 13 bases from J, the gap between germline ends came to 23 bases. Germline CDR1 is SEHNR and CDR2 is FQNEAQ (reference sequence). The CDR3 length is 16 residues.

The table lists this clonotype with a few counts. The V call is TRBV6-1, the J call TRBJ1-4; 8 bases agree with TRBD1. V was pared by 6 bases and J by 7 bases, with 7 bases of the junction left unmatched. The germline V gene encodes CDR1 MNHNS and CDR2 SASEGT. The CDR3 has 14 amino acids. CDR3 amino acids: CASRTGTGGEKLFF. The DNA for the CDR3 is TGTGCCAGCAGGACAGGGACAGGAGGTGAAAAACTGTTTTTT.

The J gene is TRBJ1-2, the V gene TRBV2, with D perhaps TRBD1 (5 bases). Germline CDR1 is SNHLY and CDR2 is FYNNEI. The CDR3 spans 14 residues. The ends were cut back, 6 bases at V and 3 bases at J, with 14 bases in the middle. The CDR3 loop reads CASRLQGVDYGYTF. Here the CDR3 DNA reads TGTGCCAGCAGATTACAAGGGGTAGACTATGGCTACACCTTC.

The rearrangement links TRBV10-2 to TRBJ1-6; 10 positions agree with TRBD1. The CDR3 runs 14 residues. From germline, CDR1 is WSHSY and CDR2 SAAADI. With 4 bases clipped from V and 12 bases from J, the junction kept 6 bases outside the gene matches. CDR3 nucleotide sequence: TGCGCCAGCAGTGGAGGGACAGGGGTTCGACCCCTCCACTTT. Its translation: CASSGGTGVRPLHF.

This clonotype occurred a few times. The CDR3 DNA reads TGTGCCAGCAACAACAGGGGGCGGCAAGAGACCCAGTACTTC. Translating it yields CASNNRGRQETQYF. V usage is TRBV5-5 and J usage is TRBJ2-5, with TRBD1 identical over 9 bases. Per germline, CDR1 SGHKS and CDR2 YYEKEE (reference sequence). V dropped 6 bases and J dropped 2; count of bases not matched to a gene: 5. The CDR3 sequence is 14 residues long.

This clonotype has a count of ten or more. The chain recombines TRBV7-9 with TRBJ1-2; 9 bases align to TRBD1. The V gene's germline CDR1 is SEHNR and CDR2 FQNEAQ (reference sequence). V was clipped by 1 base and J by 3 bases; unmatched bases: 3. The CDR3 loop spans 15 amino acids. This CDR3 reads CASSLGTGADYGYTF. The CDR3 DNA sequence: TGTGCCAGCAGCTTAGGGACAGGGGCTGACTATGGCTACACCTTC.

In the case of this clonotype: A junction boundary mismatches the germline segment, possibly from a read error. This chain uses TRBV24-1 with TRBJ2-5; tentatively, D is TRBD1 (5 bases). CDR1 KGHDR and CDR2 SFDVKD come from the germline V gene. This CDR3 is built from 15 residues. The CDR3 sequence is CASSPDPGSQETQYF. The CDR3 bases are TGTGCCAGCAGTCCAGATCCAGGGTCCCAAGAGACCCAGTACTTC.

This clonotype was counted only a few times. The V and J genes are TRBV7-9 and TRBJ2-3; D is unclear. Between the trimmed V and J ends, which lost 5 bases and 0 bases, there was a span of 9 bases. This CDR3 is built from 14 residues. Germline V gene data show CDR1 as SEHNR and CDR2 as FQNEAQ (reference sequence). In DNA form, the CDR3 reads TGTGCCAGCAGCGGCTATGACAGCACAGATACGCAGTATTTT. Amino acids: CASSGYDSTDTQYF.

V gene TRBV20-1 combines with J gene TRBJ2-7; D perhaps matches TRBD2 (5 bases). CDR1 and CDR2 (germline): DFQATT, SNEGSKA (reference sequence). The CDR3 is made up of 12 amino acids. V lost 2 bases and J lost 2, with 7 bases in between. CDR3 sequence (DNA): TGCAGTGCTAGATCGACTACCTACGAGCAGTACTTC. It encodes CSARSTTYEQYF.

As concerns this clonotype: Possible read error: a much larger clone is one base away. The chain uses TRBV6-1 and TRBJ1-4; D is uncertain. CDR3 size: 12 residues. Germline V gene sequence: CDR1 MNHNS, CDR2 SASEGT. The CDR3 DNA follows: TGTGCCAGCGGCGCAACTAGTGAAAAACTGTTTTTT. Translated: CASGATSEKLFF.

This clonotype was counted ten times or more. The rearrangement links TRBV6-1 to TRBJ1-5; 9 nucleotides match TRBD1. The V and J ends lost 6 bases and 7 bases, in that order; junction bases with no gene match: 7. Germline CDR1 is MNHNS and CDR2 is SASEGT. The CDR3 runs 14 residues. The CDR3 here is CASRVTGGGQPQHF. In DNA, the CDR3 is TGTGCCAGCAGGGTTACAGGGGGCGGGCAGCCCCAGCATTTT.

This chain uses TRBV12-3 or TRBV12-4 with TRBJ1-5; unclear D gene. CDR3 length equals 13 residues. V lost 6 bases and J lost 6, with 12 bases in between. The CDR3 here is CASSQENFQPQHF. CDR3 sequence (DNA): TGTGCCAGCAGCCAAGAAAATTTTCAGCCCCAGCATTTT.

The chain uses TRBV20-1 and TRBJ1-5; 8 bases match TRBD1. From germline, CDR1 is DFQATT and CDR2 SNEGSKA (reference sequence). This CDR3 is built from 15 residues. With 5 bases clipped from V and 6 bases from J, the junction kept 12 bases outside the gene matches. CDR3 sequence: CSAGGLTGDGQPQHF. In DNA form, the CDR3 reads TGCAGTGCTGGGGGTTTGACAGGGGACGGTCAGCCCCAGCATTTT.

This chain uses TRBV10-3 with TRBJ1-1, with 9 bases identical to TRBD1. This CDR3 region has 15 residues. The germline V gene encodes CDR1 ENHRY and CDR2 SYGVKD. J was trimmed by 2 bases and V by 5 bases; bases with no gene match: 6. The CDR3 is CAISTTGGLNTEAFF. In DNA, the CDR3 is TGTGCCATCAGTACCACAGGGGGCCTTAACACTGAAGCTTTCTTT.

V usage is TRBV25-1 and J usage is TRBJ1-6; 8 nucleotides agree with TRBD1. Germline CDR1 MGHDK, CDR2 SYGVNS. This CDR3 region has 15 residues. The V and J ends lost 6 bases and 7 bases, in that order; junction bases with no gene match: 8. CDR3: CASSLTGERNSPLHF. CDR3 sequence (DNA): TGTGCCAGCAGCTTGACAGGGGAGCGAAATTCACCCCTCCACTTT. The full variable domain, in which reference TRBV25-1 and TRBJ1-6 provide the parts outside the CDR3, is EADIYQTPRYLVIGTGKKITLECSQTMGHDKMYWYQQDPGMELHLIHYSYGVNSTEKGDLSSESTVSRIRTEHFPLTLESARPSHTSQYLCASSLTGERNSPLHFGNGTRLTVT.

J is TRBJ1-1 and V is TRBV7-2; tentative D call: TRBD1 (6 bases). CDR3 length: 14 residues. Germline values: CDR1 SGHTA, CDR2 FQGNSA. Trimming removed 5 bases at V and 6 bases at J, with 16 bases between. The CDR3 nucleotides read TGTGCCAGCAGCGCTGTAGGGGGGAAAGCTGAAGCTTTCTTT. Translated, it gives CASSAVGGKAEAFF. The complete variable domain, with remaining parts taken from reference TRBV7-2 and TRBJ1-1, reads GAGVSQSPSNKVTEKGKDVELRCDPISGHTALYWYRQSLGQGLEFLIYFQGNSAPDKSGLPSDRFSAERTGGSVSTLTIQRTQQEDSAVYLCASSAVGGKAEAFFGQGTRLTVV.

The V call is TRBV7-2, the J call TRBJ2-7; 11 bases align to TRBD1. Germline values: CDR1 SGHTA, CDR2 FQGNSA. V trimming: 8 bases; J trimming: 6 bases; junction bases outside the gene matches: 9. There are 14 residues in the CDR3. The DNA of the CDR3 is TGTGCCAGCTCAACCGGGACAGGGGGTGGCGAGCAGTACTTC. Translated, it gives CASSTGTGGGEQYF.